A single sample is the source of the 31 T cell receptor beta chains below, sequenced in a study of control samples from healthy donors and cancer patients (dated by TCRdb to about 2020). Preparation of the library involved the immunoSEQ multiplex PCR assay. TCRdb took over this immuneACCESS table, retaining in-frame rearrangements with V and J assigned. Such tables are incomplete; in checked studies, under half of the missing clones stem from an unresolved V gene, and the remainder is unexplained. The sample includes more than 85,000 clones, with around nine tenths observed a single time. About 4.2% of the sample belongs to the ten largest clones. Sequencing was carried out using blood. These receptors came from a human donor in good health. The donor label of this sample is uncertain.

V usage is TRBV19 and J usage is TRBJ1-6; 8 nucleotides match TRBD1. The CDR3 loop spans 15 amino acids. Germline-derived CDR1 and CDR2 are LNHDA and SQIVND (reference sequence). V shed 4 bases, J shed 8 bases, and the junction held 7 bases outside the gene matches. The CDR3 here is CASSTLDRDDSPLHF. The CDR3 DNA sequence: TGTGCCAGTAGTACCTTGGACAGGGACGATTCACCCCTCCACTTT.

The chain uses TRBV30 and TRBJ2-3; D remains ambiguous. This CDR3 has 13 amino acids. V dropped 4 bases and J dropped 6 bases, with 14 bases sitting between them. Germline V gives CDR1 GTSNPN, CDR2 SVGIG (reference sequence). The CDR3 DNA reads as TGTGCCTGGACTCGCCCCATCGGCGATACGCAGTATTTT. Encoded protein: CAWTRPIGDTQYF. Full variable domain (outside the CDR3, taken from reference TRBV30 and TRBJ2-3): SQTIHQWPATLVQPVGSPLSLECTVEGTSNPNLYWYRQAAGRGLQLLFYSVGIGQISSEVPQNLSASRPQDRQFILSSKKLLLSDSGFYLCAWTRPIGDTQYFGPGTRLTVL.

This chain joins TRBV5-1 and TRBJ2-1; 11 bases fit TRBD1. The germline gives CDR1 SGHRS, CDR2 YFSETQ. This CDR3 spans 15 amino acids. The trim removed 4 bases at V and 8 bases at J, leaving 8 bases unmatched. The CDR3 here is CASSQGQGASDEQFF. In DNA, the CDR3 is TGCGCCAGCAGCCAAGGACAGGGGGCTAGCGATGAGCAGTTCTTC.

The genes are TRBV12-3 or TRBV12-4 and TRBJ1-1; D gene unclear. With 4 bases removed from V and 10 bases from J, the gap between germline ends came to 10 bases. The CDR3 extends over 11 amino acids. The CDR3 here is CASSSGRGAFF. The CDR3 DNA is TGTGCCAGCAGTTCCGGCCGGGGAGCTTTCTTT.

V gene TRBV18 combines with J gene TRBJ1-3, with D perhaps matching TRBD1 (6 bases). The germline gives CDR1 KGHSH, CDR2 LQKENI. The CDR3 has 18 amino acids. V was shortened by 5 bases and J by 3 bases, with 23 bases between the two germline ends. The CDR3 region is CASSIRENRDLLGNTIYF. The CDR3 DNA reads TGTGCCAGCTCAATACGAGAAAACAGGGACCTACTTGGAAACACCATATATTTT.

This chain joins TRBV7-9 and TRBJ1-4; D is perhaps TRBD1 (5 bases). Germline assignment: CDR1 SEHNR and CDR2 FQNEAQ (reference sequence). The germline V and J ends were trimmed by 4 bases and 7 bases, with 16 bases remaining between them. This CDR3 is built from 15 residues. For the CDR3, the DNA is TGTGCCAGCAGCTCCCCCGCAGGGAGGGGTGAAAAACTGTTTTTT. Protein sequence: CASSSPAGRGEKLFF.

CDR3 in amino acids: CASSKTAGWQTKEQYF. The CDR3 bases are TGTGCCAGCAGTAAAACAGCTGGTTGGCAAACTAAGGAGCAGTACTTC. V is TRBV27 and J is TRBJ2-7; D unresolved. V lost 5 bases and J lost 7, with 24 bases in between. Per the germline V gene, CDR1 is MNHEY and CDR2 is SMNVEV (reference sequence). There are 16 residues in the CDR3.

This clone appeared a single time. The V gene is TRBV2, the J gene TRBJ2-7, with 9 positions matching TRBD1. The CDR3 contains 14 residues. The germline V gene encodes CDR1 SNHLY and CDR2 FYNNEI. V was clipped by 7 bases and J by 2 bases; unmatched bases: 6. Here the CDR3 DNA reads TGTGCCAGCATGGACCGACAGGGGGCCTACGAGCAGTACTTC. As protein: CASMDRQGAYEQYF.

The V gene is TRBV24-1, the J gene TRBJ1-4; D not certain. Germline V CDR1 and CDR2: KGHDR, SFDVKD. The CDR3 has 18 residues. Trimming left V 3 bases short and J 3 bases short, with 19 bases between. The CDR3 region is CATSDPLTPILPNEKLFF. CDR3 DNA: TGTGCCACCAGTGATCCGCTGACCCCGATTTTGCCTAATGAAAAACTGTTTTTT.

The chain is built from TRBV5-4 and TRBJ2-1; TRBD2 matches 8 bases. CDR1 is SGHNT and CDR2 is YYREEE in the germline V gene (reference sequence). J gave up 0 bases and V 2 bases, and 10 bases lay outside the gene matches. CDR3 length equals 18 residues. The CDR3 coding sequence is TGTGCCAGCAGCTTTATAGTCAAAGCGGGGGACTCCTACAATGAGCAGTTCTTC. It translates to CASSFIVKAGDSYNEQFF.

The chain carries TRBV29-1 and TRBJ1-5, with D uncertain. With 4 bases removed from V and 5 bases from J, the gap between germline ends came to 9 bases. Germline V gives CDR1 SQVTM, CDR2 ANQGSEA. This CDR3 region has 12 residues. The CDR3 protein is CSVGGDHQPQHF. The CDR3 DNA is TGCAGCGTTGGCGGGGATCATCAGCCCCAGCATTTT.

The CDR3 DNA reads as TGTGCCAGCTCACGGGCACCGAGGAGGGAGACCCAGTACTTC. This gives the protein CASSRAPRRETQYF. V is TRBV18 and J is TRBJ2-5, with a possible D match to TRBD2 (5 bases). Germline V CDR1 and CDR2: KGHSH, LQKENI. Trimming removed 4 bases from V and 5 bases from J, with 14 bases in between. The CDR3 is 14 residues long.

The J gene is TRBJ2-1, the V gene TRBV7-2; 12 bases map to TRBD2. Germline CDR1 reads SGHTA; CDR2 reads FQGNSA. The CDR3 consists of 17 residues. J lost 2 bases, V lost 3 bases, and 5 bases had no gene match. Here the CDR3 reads CASSFRTSGVPYNEQFF. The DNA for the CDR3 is TGTGCCAGCAGCTTCAGGACTAGCGGGGTTCCCTACAATGAGCAGTTCTTC.

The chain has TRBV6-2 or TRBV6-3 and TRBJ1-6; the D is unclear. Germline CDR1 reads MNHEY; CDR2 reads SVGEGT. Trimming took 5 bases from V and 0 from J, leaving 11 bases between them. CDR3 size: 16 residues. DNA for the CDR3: TGTGCCAGCAGTCTGACGGATAGCTCCTATAATTCACCCCTCCACTTT. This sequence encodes CASSLTDSSYNSPLHF.

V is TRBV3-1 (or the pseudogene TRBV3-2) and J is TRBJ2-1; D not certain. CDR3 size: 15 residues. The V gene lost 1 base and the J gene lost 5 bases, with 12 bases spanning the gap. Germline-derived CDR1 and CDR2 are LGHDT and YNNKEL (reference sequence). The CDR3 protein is CASSQAQFVNNEQFF. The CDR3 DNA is TGTGCCAGCAGCCAAGCCCAGTTTGTAAACAATGAGCAGTTCTTC.

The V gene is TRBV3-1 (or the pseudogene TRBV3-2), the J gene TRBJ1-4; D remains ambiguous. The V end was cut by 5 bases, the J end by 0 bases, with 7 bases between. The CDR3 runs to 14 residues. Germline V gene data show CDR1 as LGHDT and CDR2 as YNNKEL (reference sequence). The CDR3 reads CASSVAATNEKLFF. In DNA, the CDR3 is TGTGCCAGCAGCGTCGCCGCAACTAATGAAAAACTGTTTTTT.

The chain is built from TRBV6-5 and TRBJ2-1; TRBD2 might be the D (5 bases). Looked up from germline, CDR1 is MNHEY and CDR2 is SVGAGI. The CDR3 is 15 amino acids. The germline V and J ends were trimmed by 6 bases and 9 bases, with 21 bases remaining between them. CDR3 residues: CASSPRAVEIGEQFF. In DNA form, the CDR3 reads TGTGCCAGCAGCCCGCGGGCGGTTGAAATAGGTGAGCAGTTCTTC.

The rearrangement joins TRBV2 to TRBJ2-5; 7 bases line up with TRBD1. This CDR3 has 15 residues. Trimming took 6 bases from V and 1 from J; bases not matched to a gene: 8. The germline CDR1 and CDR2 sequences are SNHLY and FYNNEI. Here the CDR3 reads CASSGPTGAQETQYF. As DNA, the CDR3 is TGTGCCAGCAGCGGGCCCACAGGGGCCCAAGAGACCCAGTACTTC.

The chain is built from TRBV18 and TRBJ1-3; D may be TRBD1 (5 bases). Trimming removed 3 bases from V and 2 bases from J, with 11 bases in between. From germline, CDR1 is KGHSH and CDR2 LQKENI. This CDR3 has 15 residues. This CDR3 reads CASSPTLQAGNTIYF. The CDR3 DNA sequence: TGTGCCAGCTCACCCACTTTACAGGCTGGAAACACCATATATTTT.

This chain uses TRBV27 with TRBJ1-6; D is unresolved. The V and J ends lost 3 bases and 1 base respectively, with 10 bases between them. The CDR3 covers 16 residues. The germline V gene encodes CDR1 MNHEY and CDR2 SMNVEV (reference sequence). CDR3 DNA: TGTGCCAGCAGTTTTAGCGGGATGTCCTATAATTCACCCCTCCACTTT. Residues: CASSFSGMSYNSPLHF.

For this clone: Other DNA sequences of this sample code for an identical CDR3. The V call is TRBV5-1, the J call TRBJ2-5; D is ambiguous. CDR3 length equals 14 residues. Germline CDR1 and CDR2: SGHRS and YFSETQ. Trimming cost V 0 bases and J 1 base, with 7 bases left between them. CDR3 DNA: TGCGCCAGCAGCTTGGGGGCCAGCCAAGAGACCCAGTACTTC. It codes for CASSLGASQETQYF.

CDR3 sequence: CASSLDEGLSDTQYF. Written as DNA, the CDR3 is TGTGCCAGCAGCTTAGATGAGGGTTTGTCAGATACGCAGTATTTT. The gene calls are TRBV7-8 and TRBJ2-3; a possible D gene is TRBD2 (5 bases). The V end was cut by 1 base, the J end by 4 bases, with 12 bases between. The CDR3 length is 15 residues. Per the germline V gene, CDR1 is SGHVS and CDR2 is FQNEAQ.

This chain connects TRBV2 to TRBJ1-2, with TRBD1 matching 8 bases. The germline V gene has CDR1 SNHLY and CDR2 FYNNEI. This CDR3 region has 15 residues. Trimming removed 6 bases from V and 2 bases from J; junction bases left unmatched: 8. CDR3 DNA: TGTGCCAGCAGAAAAACCGGGACAGGCAACTATGGCTACACCTTC. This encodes CASRKTGTGNYGYTF. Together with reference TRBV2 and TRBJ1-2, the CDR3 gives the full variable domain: EPEVTQTPSHQVTQMGQEVILRCVPISNHLYFYWYRQILGQKVEFLVSFYNNEISEKSEIFDDQFSVERPDGSNFTLKIRSTKLEDSAMYFCASRKTGTGNYGYTFGSGTRLTVV.

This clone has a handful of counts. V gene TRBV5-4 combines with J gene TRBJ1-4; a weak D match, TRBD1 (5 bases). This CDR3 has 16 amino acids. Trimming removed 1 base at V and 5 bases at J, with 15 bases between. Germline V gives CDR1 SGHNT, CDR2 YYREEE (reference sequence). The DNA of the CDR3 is TGTGCCAGCAGCTTGTTCTTCCCAGGGAAAAATGAAAAACTGTTTTTT. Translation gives CASSLFFPGKNEKLFF.

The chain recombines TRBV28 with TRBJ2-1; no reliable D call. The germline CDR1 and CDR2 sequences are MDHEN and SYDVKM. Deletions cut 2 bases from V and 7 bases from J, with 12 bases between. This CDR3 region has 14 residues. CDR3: CASSLRSGLNEQFF. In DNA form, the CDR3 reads TGTGCCAGCAGTTTAAGGTCCGGGCTTAATGAGCAGTTCTTC.

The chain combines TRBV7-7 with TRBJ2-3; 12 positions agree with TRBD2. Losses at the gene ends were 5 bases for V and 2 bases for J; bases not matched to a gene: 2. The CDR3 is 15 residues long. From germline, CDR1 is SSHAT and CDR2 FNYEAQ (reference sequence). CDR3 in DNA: TGTGCCAGCAGCCGGACTAGCGGGGACACAGATACGCAGTATTTT. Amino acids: CASSRTSGDTDTQYF.

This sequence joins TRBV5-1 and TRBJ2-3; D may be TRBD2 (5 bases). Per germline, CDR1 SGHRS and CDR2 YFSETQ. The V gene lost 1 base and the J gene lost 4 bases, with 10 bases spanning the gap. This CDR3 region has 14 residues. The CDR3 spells CASSLREPPDTQYF. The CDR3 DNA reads TGCGCCAGCAGCTTGCGGGAACCTCCAGATACGCAGTATTTT.

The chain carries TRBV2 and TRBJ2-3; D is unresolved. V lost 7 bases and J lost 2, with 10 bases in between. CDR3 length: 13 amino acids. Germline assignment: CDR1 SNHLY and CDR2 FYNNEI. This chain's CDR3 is CASMNPNTDTQYF. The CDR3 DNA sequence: TGTGCCAGCATGAACCCGAACACAGATACGCAGTATTTT.

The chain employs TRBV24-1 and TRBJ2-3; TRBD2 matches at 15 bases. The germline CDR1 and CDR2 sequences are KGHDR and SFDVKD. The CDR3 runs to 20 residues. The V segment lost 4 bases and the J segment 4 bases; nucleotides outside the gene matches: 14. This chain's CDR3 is CATSDPRWTSGGAGADTQYF. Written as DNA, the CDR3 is TGTGCCACCAGTGACCCGCGCTGGACTAGCGGGGGGGCCGGGGCAGATACGCAGTATTTT.

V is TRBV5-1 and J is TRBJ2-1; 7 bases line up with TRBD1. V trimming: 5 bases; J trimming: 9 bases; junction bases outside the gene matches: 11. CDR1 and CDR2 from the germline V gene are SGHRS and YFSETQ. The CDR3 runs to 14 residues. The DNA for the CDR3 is TGCGCCAGCAGTGTAGAGGGGGCAAGGGGTGAGCAGTTCTTC. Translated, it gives CASSVEGARGEQFF.

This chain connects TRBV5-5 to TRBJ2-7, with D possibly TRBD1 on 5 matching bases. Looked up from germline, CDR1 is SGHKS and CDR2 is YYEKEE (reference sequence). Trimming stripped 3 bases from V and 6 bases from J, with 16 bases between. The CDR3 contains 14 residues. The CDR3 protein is CASSWGMTQGEQYF. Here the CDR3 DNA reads TGTGCCAGCAGCTGGGGTATGACCCAGGGCGAGCAGTACTTC.